This T cell receptor (beta chain) emerged from a study of cytomegalovirus exposure and HLA in healthy donors. Notes on the study in general: The authors enumerated 164 TCR beta chains as linked to cytomegalovirus.

The study drew the donors from its roughly 130-subject validation cohort, separate from the approximately 700-subject first cohort. This CDR3 is 15 amino acids long. V was trimmed by 6 bases and J by 6 bases, leaving 20 bases between them. The germline V gene encodes CDR1 SGHDT and CDR2 YYEEEE. In the case of this clone: What it binds is unknown.

Measured with immunoSEQ multiplex PCR; TCRdb has only the in-frame clones, and not every one. The sample lists some 170,000 clones, around nine tenths occurring once. This clonotype originated in a woman younger than 45 in good health and CMV-seronegative. The specimen sequenced was PBMCs. The rearrangement links TRBV5-6 to TRBJ2-3; possible D gene TRBD2, 7 bases. The CDR3 here is CASNPLGGPYDTQYF. The DNA for the CDR3 is TGTGCCAGCAACCCTTTGGGGGGGCCGTATGATACGCAGTATTTT.